This TCR beta chain was sequenced for a study of blood T cells in healthy people across ages. Study-wide results and limits: Naive CD4+ cells and diversity were both higher in long-lived donors than in aged donors.

Staff drew around 10 milliliters of peripheral blood from each donor. The amount of total RNA extracted per sample was at least 5.5 micrograms. It was with a sample-barcoded 5' primer and a J-beta primer mix that a second PCR of about 6 to 12 cycles was run. All samples gave at least 2.5 million CDR3-containing paired-end reads. One entry per CDR3 protein results from TCRdb running MiXCR on the 5' RACE reads. The table lists over a million distinct CDR3 sequences, 40% to 50% of them singletons. CDR1 and CDR2 from the germline V gene are DFQATT and SNEGSKA (reference sequence). Trimming removed 6 bases from V and 0 bases from J; junction bases left unmatched: 11. CDR3 length: 15 amino acids. As for this clonotype: As yet, its antigen is unknown.

V is TRBV20-1 and J is TRBJ2-7; TRBD1 aligns across 7 bases. The TCR comes from a woman younger than 30 in good health. The sample taken for sequencing was blood. In DNA, the CDR3 is TGCAGTGCCCCCCCTACAGGGGCCATCTCCTACGAGCAGTACTTC. Its translation: CSAPPTGAISYEQYF.